This T cell receptor (beta chain) was profiled in a study of spatial heterogeneity in lung cancer. The CDR3 spans 14 residues. The V gene lost 0 bases and the J gene lost 7 bases, with 8 bases spanning the gap. In germline, CDR1 is SGHRS, CDR2 YFSETQ. MiXCR, run by TCRdb on the 5' RACE reads, gives a single entry per CDR3 protein. This table holds around 2,800 distinct CDR3 sequences, around an eighth found once. Study-wide results and limits: It was found that expanded intratumoral alpha and beta TCR counts tracked tumor mutation counts.

Time point denoted: sample taken at primary tumor resection. By sample fraction, this clonotype is medium-sized. The target antigen is unknown. The chain employs TRBV5-1 and TRBJ1-6; D unresolved. The specimen comprised lung tumor tissue, sampled at surgery. This receptor was obtained from a male donor with early-stage non-small cell lung cancer. The CDR3 loop reads CASSLVAGNSPLHF. The CDR3 DNA reads TGCGCCAGCAGCTTGGTGGCTGGGAATTCACCCCTCCACTTT.